The 5 T cell receptor beta chains listed next were all sequenced from one sample in a study of Graves' ophthalmopathy and Graves' hyperthyroidism. Researchers took RNA transcripts and amplified TCR beta CDR3 regions from them. The first-round RT-PCR employed HTBI primers together with the Qiagen OneStep RT-PCR kit. A multiplex PCR was then performed as the second round. MiXCR, run by TCRdb on the multiplex PCR reads, gives a single entry per CDR3 protein. This sample has approximately 210,000 distinct CDR3 sequences, with around 30% found just once. Sequenced input: peripheral blood. Source of these receptors: a man aged 50 to 60 with Graves' ophthalmopathy.

V is TRBV6-1 and J is TRBJ2-5, with TRBD1 matching 11 bases. This CDR3 is 14 amino acids long. Per germline, CDR1 MNHNS and CDR2 SASEGT. V shed 5 bases, J shed 5 bases, and the junction held 4 bases outside the gene matches. CDR3 sequence reads: CASSRDRGTETQYF. CDR3 DNA sequence: TGTGCCAGCAGTCGGGACAGGGGGACGGAGACCCAGTACTTC.

The table lists this clonotype with many counts. The V and J genes are TRBV12-3 or TRBV12-4 and TRBJ1-5, with D unresolved. V lost 7 bases and J 7 bases, leaving 11 bases between the germline ends. The CDR3 has 12 residues. The CDR3 protein is CASNKLGQPQHF. The CDR3 nucleotides read TGTGCCAGCAACAAGCTAGGGCAGCCCCAGCATTTT.

The sample holds many counts of this clonotype. This rearrangement joins TRBV7-2 to TRBJ1-5; D unclear. The CDR3 length is 12 residues. The germline V gene encodes CDR1 SGHTA and CDR2 FQGNSA. Trimming took off 10 bases at V and 4 bases at J, with 11 bases between the two ends. CDR3 region: CATGRENQPQHF. CDR3 DNA: TGTGCCACTGGGAGGGAGAATCAGCCCCAGCATTTT. The entire variable domain, with the rest obtained from reference TRBV7-2 and TRBJ1-5, is as follows: GAGVSQSPSNKVTEKGKDVELRCDPISGHTALYWYRQSLGQGLEFLIYFQGNSAPDKSGLPSDRFSAERTGGSVSTLTIQRTQQEDSAVYLCATGRENQPQHFGDGTRLSIL.

This clonotype occurred a few times. This rearrangement joins TRBV12-3 or TRBV12-4 to TRBJ2-2, with D tentatively TRBD1 (5 bases). The CDR3 runs 14 residues. The ends were cut back, 3 bases at V and 5 bases at J, with 10 bases in the middle. Here the CDR3 DNA reads TGTGCCAGCAGTTTGGTCAGGGTTACCGGGGAGCTGTTTTTT. This translates into CASSLVRVTGELFF.

This clonotype has a count of ten or more. The rearrangement links TRBV11-3 to TRBJ2-5, with TRBD2 matching over 8 bases. V shed 5 bases and J 0 bases; nucleotides not matched to a gene: 11. This CDR3 region has 17 residues. Germline-derived CDR1 and CDR2 are SGHNT and YENEEA. Here the CDR3 DNA reads TGTGCCAGCAGCCATGGAAGCGGGAGTCGATACCAAGAGACCCAGTACTTC. Amino acid sequence: CASSHGSGSRYQETQYF. The whole variable domain, filled in from reference TRBV11-3 and TRBJ2-5, reads EAGVVQSPRYKIIEKKQPVAFWCNPISGHNTLYWYLQNLGQGPELLIRYENEEAVDDSQLPKDRFSAERLKGVDSTLKIQPAELGDSAVYLCASSHGSGSRYQETQYFGPGTRLLVL.